This TCR beta chain was found in a study of blood T cells in healthy people across ages. Primed by a sample-barcoded 5' primer and a J-beta primer mix, a second PCR proceeded for about 7 to 12 cycles. All cDNA molecules were each tagged by a template-switch adaptor with 12 random nucleotides. One entry per CDR3 protein results from TCRdb running MiXCR on the 5' RACE reads. The data hold 1.5 million to 2 million distinct CDR3 sequences, with 25% to 30% observed a single time. This clonotype was counted between two and nine times. As yet, its antigen is unknown. The study recruited healthy Caucasian donors from Russia who were aged about 6 to 100. Each sample used at least 7 million PBMCs. Study conclusions and caveats: Long-lived donors exceeded aged donors in naive CD4+ cells and diversity.

The germline CDR1 and CDR2 sequences are SEHNR and FQNEAQ (reference sequence). The CDR3 consists of 17 residues. Trimming took off 6 bases at V and 2 bases at J, with 23 bases between the two ends. This chain connects TRBV7-9 to TRBJ2-7; tentative D call: TRBD1 (6 bases). The sequenced sample consisted of blood. The TCR originated in a woman in her 30s in good health. Here the CDR3 reads CASSYDRKPTGAYEQYF. DNA of the CDR3: TGTGCCAGCAGTTATGATCGAAAGCCGACAGGAGCCTACGAGCAGTACTTC. The variable domain in full, with the rest retrieved from reference TRBV7-9 and TRBJ2-7, is DTGVSQNPRHKITKRGQNVTFRCDPISEHNRLYWYRQTLGQGPEFLTYFQNEAQLEKSRLLSDRFSAERPKGSFSTLEIQRTEQGDSAMYLCASSYDRKPTGAYEQYFGPGTRLTVT.